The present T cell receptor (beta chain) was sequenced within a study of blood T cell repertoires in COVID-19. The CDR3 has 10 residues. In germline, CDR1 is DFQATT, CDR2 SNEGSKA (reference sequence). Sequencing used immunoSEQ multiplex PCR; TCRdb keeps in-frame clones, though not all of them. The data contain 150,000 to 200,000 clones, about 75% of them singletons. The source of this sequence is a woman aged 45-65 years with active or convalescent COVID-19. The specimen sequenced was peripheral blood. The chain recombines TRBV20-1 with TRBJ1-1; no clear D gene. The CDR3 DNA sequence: TGCGCCAACGAGGGCACTGAAGCTTTCTTT. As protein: CANEGTEAFF.